The 10 T cell receptor beta chains below all came from one sample that was sequenced in a study of blood T cell repertoires in COVID-19. TCRdb keeps only in-frame clones here, not all; method: immunoSEQ multiplex PCR. Of roughly 220,000 clones listed, around 88% are singletons. The material sequenced was PBMCs or T cells enriched from blood (not recorded which). All receptors come from a woman aged 50 to 65 with acute COVID-19.

This clone was observed a single time. J is TRBJ1-2 and V is TRBV28; 7 nucleotides align to TRBD1. Looked up from germline, CDR1 is MDHEN and CDR2 is SYDVKM. The CDR3 is made up of 16 amino acids. Losses at the gene ends were 7 bases for V and 4 bases for J; bases not matched to a gene: 15. The CDR3 region has the DNA TGTGCCAGCACTAATTCAGGGGGGCAGTTTAGCTATGGCTACACCTTC. Translating gives CASTNSGGQFSYGYTF.

V is TRBV6-5 and J is TRBJ1-5, with D possibly being TRBD1 (5 bases). In germline, CDR1 is MNHEY, CDR2 SVGAGI. The length of the CDR3 is 13 residues. V dropped 8 bases and J dropped 7 bases, with 15 bases sitting between them. CDR3 nucleotides: TGTGCCAGCTGTAGGCAGGGTGGGCAGCCCCAGCATTTT. It specifies CASCRQGGQPQHF.

This chain links TRBV7-6 with TRBJ1-1; 7 bases fit TRBD1. After removal of 5 bases from V and 2 bases from J, the junction contained 5 bases not matched to a gene. The CDR3 is made up of 14 amino acids. The germline V gene has CDR1 SGHVS and CDR2 FNYEAQ. The CDR3 nucleotides read TGTGCCAGCAGCCAGCAGGGGGGAAACACTGAAGCTTTCTTT. This codes for CASSQQGGNTEAFF.

The chain has TRBV20-1 and TRBJ2-1, with TRBD2 matching 10 bases. V shed 3 bases and J 3 bases; nucleotides not matched to a gene: 11. The CDR3 extends over 17 amino acids. Germline assignment: CDR1 DFQATT and CDR2 SNEGSKA (reference sequence). CDR3 coding DNA: TGCAGTGCTAGTAAGTCCCCGCTAGCGGGAGTCTACAATGAGCAGTTCTTC. Translating gives CSASKSPLAGVYNEQFF.

The V call is TRBV28, the J call TRBJ2-5; 8 bases match TRBD1. From germline, CDR1 is MDHEN and CDR2 SYDVKM. The CDR3 totals 15 residues. Trimming at V came to 1 base and at J to 4 bases, leaving 5 bases not matched to a gene. The chain's CDR3 is CASSLLGQAVETQYF. The CDR3 region has the DNA TGTGCCAGCAGTTTATTGGGACAGGCGGTAGAGACCCAGTACTTC.

This rearrangement joins TRBV29-1 to TRBJ2-2, with unresolved D. The V end lost 6 bases, the J end lost 1 base, and 12 bases lay between the germline ends. The germline V gene encodes CDR1 SQVTM and CDR2 ANQGSEA. This CDR3 comprises 14 residues. The CDR3 DNA sequence: TGCAGCGTAGAATTTTTTATGAACACCGGGGAGCTGTTTTTT. Translating it yields CSVEFFMNTGELFF.

The chain carries TRBV12-3 or TRBV12-4 and TRBJ2-7; D is ambiguous. There are 13 residues in the CDR3. V lost 1 base and J 7 bases, leaving 11 bases between the germline ends. CDR3 DNA: TGTGCCAGCAGTTTAGGAGCTCGGTGGGAGCAGTACTTC. Translation gives CASSLGARWEQYF.

This clone has just one count. The V call is TRBV18, the J call TRBJ1-3; 7 bases line up with TRBD1. After removal of 3 bases from V and 0 bases from J, the junction contained 11 bases not matched to a gene. The CDR3 sequence is 18 residues long. CDR1 and CDR2 from the germline V gene are KGHSH and LQKENI. CDR3 protein: CASSPGGTASYSGNTIYF. CDR3 bases: TGTGCCAGCTCACCCGGCGGGACAGCGAGTTACTCTGGAAACACCATATATTTT.

The gene calls are TRBV28 and TRBJ1-2, with D perhaps TRBD1 (6 bases). There are 12 residues in the CDR3. CDR1 is MDHEN and CDR2 is SYDVKM in the germline V gene. Trimming stripped 2 bases from V and 6 bases from J, with 7 bases between. CDR3: CASSLRQDGYTF. In DNA form, the CDR3 reads TGTGCCAGCAGTTTAAGACAGGATGGCTACACCTTC.

The rearrangement uses TRBV29-1 and TRBJ2-1; 10 nucleotides line up with TRBD2. Trimming took 7 bases from V and 1 from J; bases not matched to a gene: 4. Germline assignment: CDR1 SQVTM and CDR2 ANQGSEA. CDR3 length: 14 residues. CDR3 loop: CSDVLAGSYNEQFF. DNA for the CDR3: TGCAGCGACGTACTAGCGGGATCCTACAATGAGCAGTTCTTC.